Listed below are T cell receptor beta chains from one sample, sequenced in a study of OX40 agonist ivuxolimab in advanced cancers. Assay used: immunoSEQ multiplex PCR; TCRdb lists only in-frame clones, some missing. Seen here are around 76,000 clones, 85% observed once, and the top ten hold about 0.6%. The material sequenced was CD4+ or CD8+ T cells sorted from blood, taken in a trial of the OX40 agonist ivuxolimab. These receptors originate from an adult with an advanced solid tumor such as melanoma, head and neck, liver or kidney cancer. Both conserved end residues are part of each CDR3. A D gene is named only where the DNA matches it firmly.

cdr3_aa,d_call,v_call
CAISGSMVAGYNEQFF,TRBD2,TRBV10-3
CASRSPRRTGEDTQYF,TRBD1,TRBV5-8
CASSVDRTTEAFF,.,TRBV5-4
CAISVGGFSYEQYF,.,TRBV10-3
CASSSGRGGYGYTF,.,TRBV7-2
CASSPWLAGNQETQYF,TRBD2,TRBV18
CASSVAGGPGDTQYF,TRBD2,TRBV6-1
CASSPRQDSPLHF,.,TRBV14
CASGLGTRTIETQYF,.,TRBV12-5
CASSHSGTPGNSPLHF,.,TRBV7-8
CASSQGTRRGGTDTQYF,TRBD2,TRBV4-2
CASSFGGSGTDTQYF,.,TRBV7-9
CASSYRDSNTEAFF,TRBD1,TRBV7-9
CASSLGVGGDTGEQYF,.,TRBV7-9
CASRPPGISTDTQYF,.,TRBV5-1
CASSQGTTYSNQPQHF,.,TRBV4-1
CASSRNNNIRNTEAFF,.,TRBV18
CASSPFGTRETQYF,.,TRBV5-1
CASSSPGTANYGYTF,TRBD1,TRBV27
CASSLGMRGRDEKLFF,.,TRBV27
CASSYRPANGYTF,.,TRBV6-5
CAWSVEGDQPQHF,.,TRBV30
CASSLEQRGNSPLHF,.,TRBV7-6